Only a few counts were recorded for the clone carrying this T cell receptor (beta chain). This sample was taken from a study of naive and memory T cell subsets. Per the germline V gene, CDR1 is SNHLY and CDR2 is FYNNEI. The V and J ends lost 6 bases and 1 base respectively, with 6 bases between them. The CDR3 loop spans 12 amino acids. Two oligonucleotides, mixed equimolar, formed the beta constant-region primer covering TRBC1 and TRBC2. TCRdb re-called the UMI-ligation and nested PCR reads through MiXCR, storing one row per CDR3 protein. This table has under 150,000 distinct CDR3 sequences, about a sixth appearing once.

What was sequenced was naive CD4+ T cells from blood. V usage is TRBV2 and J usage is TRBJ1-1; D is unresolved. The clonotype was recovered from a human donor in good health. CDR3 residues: CASRGQNTEAFF. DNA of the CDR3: TGTGCCAGCAGAGGGCAGAACACTGAAGCTTTCTTT.